The TCR beta chain described here comes from a study of blood T cells in healthy people across ages. Regarding this clonotype: Its antigen remains unknown.

The people who gave samples were healthy Caucasians from Russia, aged roughly 6 to 90. The CDR3 is 16 residues long. The germline CDR1 and CDR2 sequences are SGDLS and YYNGEE. The junction had 6 bases not matched to a gene; V was cut back by 0 bases and J by 5 bases. General study points: Both higher diversity and more naive CD4+ cells marked long-lived donors when set against aged donors. Researchers report that TCR beta diversity correlated strongly with naive T cell percentage.

A second PCR of 7 to 11 cycles used a sample-barcoded 5' primer and a J-beta primer mix. TCRdb ran MiXCR on the 5' RACE reads and lists one entry per CDR3 protein. The sample carries some 1.1 million distinct CDR3 sequences, about two fifths recorded once. The specimen was blood. The receptor comes from a man between 18 and 35 years old in good health. V and J are TRBV9 and TRBJ2-1; 9 nucleotides line up with TRBD2. The CDR3 is CASSVAPSGVHNEQFF. The CDR3 DNA follows: TGTGCCAGCAGCGTAGCGCCTAGCGGGGTCCACAATGAGCAGTTCTTC.